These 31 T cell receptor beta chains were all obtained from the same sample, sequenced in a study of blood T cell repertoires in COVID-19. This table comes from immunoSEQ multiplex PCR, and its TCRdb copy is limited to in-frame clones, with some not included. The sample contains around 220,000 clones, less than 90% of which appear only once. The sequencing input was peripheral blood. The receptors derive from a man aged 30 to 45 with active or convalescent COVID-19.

The CDR3: CASSFNQLDNSPLHF. The CDR3 DNA sequence: TGTGCCAGCAGCTTCAATCAGCTAGATAATTCACCCCTCCACTTT. V is TRBV5-5 and J is TRBJ1-6; D call uncertain. CDR1 is SGHKS, CDR2 YYEKEE, per germline (reference sequence). The CDR3 has 15 amino acids. V lost 2 bases to trimming and J lost 5 bases, with 11 bases between them.

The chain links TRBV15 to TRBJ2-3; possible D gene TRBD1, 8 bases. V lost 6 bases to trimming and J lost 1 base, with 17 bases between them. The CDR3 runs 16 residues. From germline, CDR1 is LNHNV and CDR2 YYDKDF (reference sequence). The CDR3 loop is CATRKQGGVGTDTQYF. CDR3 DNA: TGTGCCACCAGGAAACAGGGGGGGGTCGGCACAGATACGCAGTATTTT.

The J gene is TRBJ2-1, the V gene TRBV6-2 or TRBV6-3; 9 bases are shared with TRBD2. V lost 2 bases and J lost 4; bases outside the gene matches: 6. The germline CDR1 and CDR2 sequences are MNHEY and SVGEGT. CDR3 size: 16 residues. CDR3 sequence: CASSYVPAGGYNEQFF. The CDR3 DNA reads TGTGCCAGCAGTTACGTTCCAGCGGGAGGTTACAATGAGCAGTTCTTC.

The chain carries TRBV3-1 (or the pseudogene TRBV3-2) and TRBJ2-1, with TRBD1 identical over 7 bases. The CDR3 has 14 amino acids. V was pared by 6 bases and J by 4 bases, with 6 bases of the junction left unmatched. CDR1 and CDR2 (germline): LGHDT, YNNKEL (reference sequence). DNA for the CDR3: TGTGCCAGCAGTCGCAGGGGGTCATACAATGAGCAGTTCTTC. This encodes CASSRRGSYNEQFF.

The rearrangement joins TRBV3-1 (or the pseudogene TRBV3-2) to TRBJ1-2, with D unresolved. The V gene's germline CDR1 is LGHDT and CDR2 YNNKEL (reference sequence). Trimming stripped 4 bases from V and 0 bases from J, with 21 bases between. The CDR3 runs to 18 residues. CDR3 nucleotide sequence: TGTGCCAGCAGCCGCACTCTATTCGGAGTACCTTCTAACTATGGCTACACCTTC. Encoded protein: CASSRTLFGVPSNYGYTF.

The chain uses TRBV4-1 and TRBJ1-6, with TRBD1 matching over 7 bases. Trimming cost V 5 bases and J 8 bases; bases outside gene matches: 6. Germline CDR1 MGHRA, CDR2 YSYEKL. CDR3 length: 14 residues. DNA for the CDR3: TGCGCCAGCAGCTTCCCGGGACAGCATTCACCCCTCCACTTT. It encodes CASSFPGQHSPLHF.

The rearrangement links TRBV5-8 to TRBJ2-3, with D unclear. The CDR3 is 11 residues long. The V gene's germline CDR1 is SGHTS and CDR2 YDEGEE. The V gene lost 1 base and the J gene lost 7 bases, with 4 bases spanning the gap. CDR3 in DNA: TGTGCCAGCAGCTTGTCAAATACGCAGTATTTT. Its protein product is CASSLSNTQYF.

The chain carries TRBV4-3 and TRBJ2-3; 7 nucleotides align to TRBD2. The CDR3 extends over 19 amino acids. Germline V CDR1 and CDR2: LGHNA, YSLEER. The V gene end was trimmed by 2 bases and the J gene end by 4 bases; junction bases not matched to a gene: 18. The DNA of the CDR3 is TGCGCCAGCAGCCAACTCCCCGCGGGAGCGTGGGAAGCTCCAGATACGCAGTATTTT. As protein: CASSQLPAGAWEAPDTQYF.

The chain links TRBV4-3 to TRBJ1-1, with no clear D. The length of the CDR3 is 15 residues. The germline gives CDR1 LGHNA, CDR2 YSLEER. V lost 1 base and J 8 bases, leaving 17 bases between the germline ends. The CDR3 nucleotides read TGCGCCAGCAGCCAAGTTAGGATACCGGGAAGGGAAGCTTTCTTT. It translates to CASSQVRIPGREAFF.

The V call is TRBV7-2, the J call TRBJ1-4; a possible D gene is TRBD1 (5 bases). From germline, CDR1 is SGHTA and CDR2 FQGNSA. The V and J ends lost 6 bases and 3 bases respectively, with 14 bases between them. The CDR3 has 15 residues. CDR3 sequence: CASRRKGESNEKLFF. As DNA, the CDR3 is TGTGCCAGCAGACGAAAAGGGGAATCTAATGAAAAACTGTTTTTT.

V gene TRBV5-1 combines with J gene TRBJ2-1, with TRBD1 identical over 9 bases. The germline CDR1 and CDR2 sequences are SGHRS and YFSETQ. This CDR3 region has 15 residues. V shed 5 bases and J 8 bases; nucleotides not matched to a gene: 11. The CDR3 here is CASSPGTGKIDEQFF. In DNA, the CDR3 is TGCGCCAGCAGTCCCGGGACAGGGAAGATCGATGAGCAGTTCTTC.

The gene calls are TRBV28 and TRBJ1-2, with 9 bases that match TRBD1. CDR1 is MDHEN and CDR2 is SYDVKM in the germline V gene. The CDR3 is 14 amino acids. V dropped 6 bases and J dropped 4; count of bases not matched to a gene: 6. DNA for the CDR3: TGTGCCAGCAGGGTTCTGGGACAGGGCTATGGCTACACCTTC. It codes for CASRVLGQGYGYTF.

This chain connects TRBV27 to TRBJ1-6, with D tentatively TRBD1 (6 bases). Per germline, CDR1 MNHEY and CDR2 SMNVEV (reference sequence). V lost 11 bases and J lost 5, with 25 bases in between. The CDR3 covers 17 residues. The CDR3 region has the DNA TGTGCCTCCGCTTGGGCCCTGAACAGGGCCAATAATTCACCCCTCCACTTT. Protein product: CASAWALNRANNSPLHF.

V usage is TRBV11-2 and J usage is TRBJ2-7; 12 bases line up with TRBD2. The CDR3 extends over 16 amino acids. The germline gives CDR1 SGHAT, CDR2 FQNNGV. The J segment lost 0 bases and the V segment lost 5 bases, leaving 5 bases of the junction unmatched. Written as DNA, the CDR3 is TGTGCCAGCAGCCGTACTAGCGGGGGGCCCTCCTACGAGCAGTACTTC. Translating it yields CASSRTSGGPSYEQYF.

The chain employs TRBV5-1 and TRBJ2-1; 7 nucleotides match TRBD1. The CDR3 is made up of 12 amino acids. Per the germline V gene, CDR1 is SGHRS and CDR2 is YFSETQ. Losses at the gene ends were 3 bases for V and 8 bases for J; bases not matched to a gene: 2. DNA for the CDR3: TGCGCCAGCAGCTACAGGGGCGATGAGCAGTTCTTC. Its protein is CASSYRGDEQFF.

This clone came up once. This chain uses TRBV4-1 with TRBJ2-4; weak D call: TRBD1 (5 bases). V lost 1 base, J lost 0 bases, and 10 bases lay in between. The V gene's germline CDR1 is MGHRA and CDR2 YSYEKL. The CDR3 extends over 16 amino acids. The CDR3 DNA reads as TGCGCCAGCAGCCAAGGCAGGGCGATAGCCAAAAACATTCAGTACTTC. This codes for CASSQGRAIAKNIQYF.

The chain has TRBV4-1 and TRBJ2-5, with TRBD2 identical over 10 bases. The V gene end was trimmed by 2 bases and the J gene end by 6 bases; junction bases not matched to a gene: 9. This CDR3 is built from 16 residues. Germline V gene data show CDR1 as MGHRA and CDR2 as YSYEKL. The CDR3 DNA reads TGCGCCAGCAGCCAACCCGGGACTAGCGATTGGCAGACCCAGTACTTC. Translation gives CASSQPGTSDWQTQYF.

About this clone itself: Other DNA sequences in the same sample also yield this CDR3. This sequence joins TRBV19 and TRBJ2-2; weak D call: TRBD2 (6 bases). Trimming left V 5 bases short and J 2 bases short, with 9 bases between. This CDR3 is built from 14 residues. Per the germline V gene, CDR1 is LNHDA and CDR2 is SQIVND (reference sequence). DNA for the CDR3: TGTGCCAGTAGTCCGGGACTCAACACCGGGGAGCTGTTTTTT. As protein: CASSPGLNTGELFF.

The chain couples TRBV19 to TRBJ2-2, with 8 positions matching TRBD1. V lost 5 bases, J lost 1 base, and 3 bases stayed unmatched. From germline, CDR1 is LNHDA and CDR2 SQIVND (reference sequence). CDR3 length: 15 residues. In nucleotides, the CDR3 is TGTGCCAGTAGTTTACAGGGGGGGAACACCGGGGAGCTGTTTTTT. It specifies CASSLQGGNTGELFF.

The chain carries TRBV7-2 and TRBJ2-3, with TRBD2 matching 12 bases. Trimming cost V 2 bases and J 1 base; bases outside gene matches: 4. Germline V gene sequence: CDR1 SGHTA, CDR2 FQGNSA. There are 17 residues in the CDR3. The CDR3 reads CASSLWTSGVGTDTQYF. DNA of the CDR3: TGTGCCAGCAGCTTATGGACTAGCGGGGTCGGCACAGATACGCAGTATTTT.

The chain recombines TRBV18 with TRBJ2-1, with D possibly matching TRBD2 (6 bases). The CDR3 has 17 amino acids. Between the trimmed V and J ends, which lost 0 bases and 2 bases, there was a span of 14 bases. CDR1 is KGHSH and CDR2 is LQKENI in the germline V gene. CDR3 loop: CASSPPRGYLPYNEQFF. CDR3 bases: TGTGCCAGCTCACCACCGCGGGGCTACCTTCCCTACAATGAGCAGTTCTTC.

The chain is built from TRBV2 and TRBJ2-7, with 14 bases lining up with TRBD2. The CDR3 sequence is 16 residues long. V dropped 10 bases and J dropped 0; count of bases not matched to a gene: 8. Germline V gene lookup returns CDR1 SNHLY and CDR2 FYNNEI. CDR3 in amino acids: CATGGGTSGSSYEQYF. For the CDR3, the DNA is TGTGCCACCGGGGGGGGGACTAGCGGGAGCTCCTACGAGCAGTACTTC.

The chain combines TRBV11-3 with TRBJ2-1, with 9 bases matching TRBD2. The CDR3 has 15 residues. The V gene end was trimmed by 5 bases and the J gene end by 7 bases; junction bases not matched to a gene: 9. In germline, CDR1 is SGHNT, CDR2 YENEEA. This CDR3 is CASSPSGGTTNEQFF. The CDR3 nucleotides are TGTGCCAGCAGCCCAAGCGGGGGGACTACTAATGAGCAGTTCTTC. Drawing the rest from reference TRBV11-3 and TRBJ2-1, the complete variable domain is EAGVVQSPRYKIIEKKQPVAFWCNPISGHNTLYWYLQNLGQGPELLIRYENEEAVDDSQLPKDRFSAERLKGVDSTLKIQPAELGDSAVYLCASSPSGGTTNEQFFGPGTRLTVL.

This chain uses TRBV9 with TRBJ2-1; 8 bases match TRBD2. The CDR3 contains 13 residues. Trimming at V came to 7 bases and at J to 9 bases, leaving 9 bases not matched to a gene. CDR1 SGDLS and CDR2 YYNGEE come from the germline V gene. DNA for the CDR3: TGTGCCAGCTCCTACGGGGGGGCCTTTGAGCAGTTCTTC. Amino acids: CASSYGGAFEQFF.

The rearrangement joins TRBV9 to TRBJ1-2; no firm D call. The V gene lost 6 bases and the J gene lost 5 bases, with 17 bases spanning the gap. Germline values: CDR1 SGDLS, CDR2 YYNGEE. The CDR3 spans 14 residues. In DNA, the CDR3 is TGTGCCAGCACCCCTCGGGAGACACAGTATGGCTACACCTTC. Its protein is CASTPRETQYGYTF.

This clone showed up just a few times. CDR3 protein: CASSLHRTGAQPQHF. For the CDR3, the DNA is TGTGCCAGCAGCCTCCACAGGACAGGGGCCCAGCCCCAGCATTTT. J is TRBJ1-5 and V is TRBV7-2; TRBD1 aligns across 9 bases. J gave up 7 bases and V 5 bases, and 9 bases lay outside the gene matches. Germline CDR1 reads SGHTA; CDR2 reads FQGNSA. CDR3 length: 15 residues.

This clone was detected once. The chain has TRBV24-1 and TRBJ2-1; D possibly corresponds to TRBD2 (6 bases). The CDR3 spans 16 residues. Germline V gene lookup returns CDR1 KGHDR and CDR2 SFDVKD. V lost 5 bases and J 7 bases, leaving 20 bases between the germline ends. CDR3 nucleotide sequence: TGTGCCACCAGTGCTTCTTGGGGGGAGACGGGGAATGAGCAGTTCTTC. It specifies CATSASWGETGNEQFF.

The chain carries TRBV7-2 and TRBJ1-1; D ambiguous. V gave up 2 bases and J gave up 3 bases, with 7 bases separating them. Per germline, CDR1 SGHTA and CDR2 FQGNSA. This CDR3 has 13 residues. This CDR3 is CASSLYSYTEAFF. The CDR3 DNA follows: TGTGCCAGCAGCTTATACAGTTACACTGAAGCTTTCTTT.

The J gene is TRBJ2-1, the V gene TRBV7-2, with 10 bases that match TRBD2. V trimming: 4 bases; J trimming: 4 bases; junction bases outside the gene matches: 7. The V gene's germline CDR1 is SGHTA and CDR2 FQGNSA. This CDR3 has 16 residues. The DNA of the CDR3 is TGTGCCAGCAGCTCTCCGACTAGCGGGCTTTACAATGAGCAGTTCTTC. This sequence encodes CASSSPTSGLYNEQFF.

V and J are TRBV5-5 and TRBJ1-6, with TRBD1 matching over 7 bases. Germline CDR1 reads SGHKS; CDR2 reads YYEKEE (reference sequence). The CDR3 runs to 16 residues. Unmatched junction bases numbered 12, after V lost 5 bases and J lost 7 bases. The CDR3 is CASRALGGLGNSPLHF. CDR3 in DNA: TGTGCCAGCAGGGCACTAGGGGGCCTGGGGAATTCACCCCTCCACTTT.

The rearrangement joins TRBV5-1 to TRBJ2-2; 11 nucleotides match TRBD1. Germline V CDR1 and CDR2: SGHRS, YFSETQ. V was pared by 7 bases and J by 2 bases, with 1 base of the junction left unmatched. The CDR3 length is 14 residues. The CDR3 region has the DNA TGCGCCAGCTGGACAGGGGGCAACACCGGGGAGCTGTTTTTT. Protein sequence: CASWTGGNTGELFF.